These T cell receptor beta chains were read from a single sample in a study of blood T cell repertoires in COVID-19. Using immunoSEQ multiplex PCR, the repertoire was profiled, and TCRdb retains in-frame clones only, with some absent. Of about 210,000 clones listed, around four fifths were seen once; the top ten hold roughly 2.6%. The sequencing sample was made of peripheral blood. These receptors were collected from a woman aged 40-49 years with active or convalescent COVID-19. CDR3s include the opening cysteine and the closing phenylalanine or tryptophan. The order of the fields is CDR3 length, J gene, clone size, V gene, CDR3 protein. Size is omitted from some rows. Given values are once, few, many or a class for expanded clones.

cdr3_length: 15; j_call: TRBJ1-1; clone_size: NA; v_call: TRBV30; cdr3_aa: CAWRDKAGASQGAFF
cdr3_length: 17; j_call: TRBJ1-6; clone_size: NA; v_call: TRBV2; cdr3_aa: CASSEALVGQYNSPLHF
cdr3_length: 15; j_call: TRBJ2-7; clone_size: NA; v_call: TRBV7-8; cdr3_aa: CASSSSTRANYEQYF
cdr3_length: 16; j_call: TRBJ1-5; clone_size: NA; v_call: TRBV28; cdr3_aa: CASSSITGSVGKPQHF
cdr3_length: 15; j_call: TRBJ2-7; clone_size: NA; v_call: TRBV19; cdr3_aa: CASSIGSGRSYEQYF
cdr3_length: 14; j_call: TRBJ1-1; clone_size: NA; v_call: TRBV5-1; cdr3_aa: CASSSQTGNTEAFF
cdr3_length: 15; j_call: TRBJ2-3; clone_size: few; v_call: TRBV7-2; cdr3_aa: CASSPGSPSTDTQYF
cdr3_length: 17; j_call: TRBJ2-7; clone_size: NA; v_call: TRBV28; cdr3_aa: CASSLLIGQEVPNEQYF
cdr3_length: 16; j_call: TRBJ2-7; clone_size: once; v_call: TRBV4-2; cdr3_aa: CASSQDHGQGAYEQYF
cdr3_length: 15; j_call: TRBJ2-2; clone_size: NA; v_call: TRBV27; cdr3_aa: CASSFGGAQPGELFF
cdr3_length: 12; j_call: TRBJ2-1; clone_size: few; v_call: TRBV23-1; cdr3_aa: CASSQGRGEQFF
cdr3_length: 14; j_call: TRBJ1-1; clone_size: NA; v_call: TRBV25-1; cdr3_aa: CASSVLDSGTEAFF
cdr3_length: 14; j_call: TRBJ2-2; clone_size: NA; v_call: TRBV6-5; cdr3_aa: CASSYLGGTGELFF
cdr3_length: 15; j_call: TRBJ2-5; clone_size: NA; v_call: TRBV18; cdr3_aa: CASSARRTAQETQYF
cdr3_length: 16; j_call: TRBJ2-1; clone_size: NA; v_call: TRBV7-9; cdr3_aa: CASSLLPVAGHNEQFF
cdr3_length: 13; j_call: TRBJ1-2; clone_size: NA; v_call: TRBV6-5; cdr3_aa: CASRRTGRGGYTF
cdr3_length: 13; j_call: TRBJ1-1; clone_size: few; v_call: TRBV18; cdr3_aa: CASSPTPAAEAFF
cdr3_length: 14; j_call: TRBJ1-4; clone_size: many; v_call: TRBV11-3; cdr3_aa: CASSLSLANEKLFF
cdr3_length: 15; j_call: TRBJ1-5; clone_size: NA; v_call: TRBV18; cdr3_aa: CASSPIQGTNQPQHF
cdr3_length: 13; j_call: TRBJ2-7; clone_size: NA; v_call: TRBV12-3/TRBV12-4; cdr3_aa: CASRRTGIYEQYF
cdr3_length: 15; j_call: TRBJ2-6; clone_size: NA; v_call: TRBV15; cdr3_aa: CATSGGISGANVLTF
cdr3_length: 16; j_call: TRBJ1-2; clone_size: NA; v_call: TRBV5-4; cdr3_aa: CASSSGQYTSNYGYTF
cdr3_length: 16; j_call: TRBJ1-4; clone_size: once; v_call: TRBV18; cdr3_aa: CASSPGQVNRNEKLFF
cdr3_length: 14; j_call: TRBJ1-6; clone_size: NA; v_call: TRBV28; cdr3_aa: CASRFTGGGSPLHF
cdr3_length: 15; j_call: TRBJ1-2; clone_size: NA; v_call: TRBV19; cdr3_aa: CASSISGGEGYGYTF
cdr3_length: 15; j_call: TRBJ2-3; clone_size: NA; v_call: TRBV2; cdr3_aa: CASSDWNRGSDTQYF
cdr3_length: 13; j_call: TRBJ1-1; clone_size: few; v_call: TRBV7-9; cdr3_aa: CASSKDRGAEAFF
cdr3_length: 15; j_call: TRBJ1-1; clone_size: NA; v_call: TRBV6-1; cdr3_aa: CASSESLTGGTEAFF
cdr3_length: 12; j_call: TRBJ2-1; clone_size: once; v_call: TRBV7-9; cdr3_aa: CAGELHQGQQFF
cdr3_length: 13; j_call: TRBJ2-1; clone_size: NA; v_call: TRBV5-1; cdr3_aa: CASSFSRGNEQFF
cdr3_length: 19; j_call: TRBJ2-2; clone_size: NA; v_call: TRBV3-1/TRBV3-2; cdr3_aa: CASSQEGLGQGARIGELFF
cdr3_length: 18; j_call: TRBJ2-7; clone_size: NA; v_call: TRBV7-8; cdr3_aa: CASSLNRYGGTTSYEQYF
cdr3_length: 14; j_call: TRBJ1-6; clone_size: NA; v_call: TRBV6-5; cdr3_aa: CASGRAESNSPLHF
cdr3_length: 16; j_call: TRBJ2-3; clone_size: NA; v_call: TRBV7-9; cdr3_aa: CASSPADGGSTDTQYF
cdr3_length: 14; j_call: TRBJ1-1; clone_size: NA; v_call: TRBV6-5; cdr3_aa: CAGRMTGGGTEAFF
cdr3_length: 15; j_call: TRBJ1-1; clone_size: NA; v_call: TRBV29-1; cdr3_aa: CSVRRPTGGSTEAFF